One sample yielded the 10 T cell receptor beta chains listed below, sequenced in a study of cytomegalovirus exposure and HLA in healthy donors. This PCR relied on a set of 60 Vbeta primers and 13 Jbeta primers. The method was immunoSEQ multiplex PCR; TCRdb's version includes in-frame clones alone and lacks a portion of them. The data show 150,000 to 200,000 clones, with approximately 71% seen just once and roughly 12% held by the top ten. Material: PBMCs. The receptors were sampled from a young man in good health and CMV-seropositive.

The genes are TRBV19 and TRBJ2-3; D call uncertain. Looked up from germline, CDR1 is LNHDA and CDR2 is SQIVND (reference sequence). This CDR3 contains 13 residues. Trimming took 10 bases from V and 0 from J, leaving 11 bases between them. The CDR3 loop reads CATQDWSTDTQYF. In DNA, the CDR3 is TGTGCCACCCAAGACTGGAGCACAGATACGCAGTATTTT.

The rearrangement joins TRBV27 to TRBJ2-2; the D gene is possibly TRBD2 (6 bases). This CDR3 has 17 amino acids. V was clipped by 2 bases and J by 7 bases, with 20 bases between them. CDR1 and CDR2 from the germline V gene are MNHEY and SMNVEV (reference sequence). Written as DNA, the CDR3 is TGTGCCAGCAGTTTAGGTTTGATGGGGGAGGAAGGCGGGGAGCTGTTTTTT. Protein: CASSLGLMGEEGGELFF.

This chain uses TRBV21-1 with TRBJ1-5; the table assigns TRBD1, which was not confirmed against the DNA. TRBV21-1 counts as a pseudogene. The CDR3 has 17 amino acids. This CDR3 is CASSKTPGARSNQPQHF. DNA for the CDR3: TGTGCCAGCAGCAAAACCCCAGGGGCGCGGAGCAATCAGCCCCAGCATTTT.

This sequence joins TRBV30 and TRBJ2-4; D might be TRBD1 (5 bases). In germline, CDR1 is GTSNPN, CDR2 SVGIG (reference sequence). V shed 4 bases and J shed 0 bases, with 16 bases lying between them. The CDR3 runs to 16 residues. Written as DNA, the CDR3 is TGTGCCTGGACACATTCAGGGTTAATAGCCAAAAACATTCAGTACTTC. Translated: CAWTHSGLIAKNIQYF.

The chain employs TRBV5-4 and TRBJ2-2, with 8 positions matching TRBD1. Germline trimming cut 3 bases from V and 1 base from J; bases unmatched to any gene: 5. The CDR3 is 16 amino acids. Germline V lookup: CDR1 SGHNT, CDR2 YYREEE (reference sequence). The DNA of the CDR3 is TGTGCCAGCAGCTCGAAGGACAGGGAGAACACCGGGGAGCTGTTTTTT. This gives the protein CASSSKDRENTGELFF.

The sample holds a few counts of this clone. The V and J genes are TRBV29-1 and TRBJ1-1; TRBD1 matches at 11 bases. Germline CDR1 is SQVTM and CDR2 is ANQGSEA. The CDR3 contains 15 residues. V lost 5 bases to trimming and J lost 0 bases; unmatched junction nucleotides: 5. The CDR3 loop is CSVPGDRGLNTEAFF. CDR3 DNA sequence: TGCAGCGTTCCAGGGGACAGGGGGTTGAACACTGAAGCTTTCTTT.

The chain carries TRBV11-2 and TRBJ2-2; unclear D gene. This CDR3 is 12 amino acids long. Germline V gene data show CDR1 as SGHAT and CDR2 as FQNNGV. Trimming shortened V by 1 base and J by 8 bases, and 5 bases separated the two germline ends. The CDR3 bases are TGTGCCAGCAGCTTAGGTACTGGGGAGCTGTTTTTT. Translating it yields CASSLGTGELFF.

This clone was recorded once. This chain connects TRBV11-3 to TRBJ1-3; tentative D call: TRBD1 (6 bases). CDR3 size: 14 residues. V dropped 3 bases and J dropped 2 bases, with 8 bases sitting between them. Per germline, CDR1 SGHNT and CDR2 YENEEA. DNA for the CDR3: TGTGCCAGCAGCTTCGGACAGCCTGGAAACACCATATATTTT. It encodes CASSFGQPGNTIYF. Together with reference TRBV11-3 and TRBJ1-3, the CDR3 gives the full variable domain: EAGVVQSPRYKIIEKKQPVAFWCNPISGHNTLYWYLQNLGQGPELLIRYENEEAVDDSQLPKDRFSAERLKGVDSTLKIQPAELGDSAVYLCASSFGQPGNTIYFGEGSWLTVV.

CDR3: CASSLGGGRREFGGELFF. In DNA, the CDR3 is TGTGCCAGCAGCTTAGGAGGCGGTAGGCGGGAGTTTGGCGGGGAGCTGTTTTTT. The chain has TRBV7-8 and TRBJ2-2; 7 nucleotides match TRBD2. Trimming at V came to 1 base and at J to 7 bases, leaving 15 bases not matched to a gene. The CDR3 totals 18 residues. CDR1 and CDR2 (germline): SGHVS, FQNEAQ.

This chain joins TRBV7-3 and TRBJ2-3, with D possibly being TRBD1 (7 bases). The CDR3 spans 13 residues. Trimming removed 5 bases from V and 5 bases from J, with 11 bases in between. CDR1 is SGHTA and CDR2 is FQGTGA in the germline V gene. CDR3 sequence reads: CASSSQGGDTQYF. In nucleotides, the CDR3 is TGTGCCAGCAGCAGCCAGGGGGGAGATACGCAGTATTTT.